This TCR beta chain was sequenced during a study of spatial heterogeneity in lung cancer. In the study overall: When available, follow-up PBMC samples taken a median of roughly two years after resection were sequenced. Compared with alpha-chain sequences, beta-chain sequences were consistently detected in greater numbers. The average appearance count of each unique TCR and UMI combination in raw reads was more than 9.5.

TCRdb ran MiXCR on the 5' RACE reads and lists one entry per CDR3 protein. The sample has more than 75,000 distinct CDR3 sequences, 15% to 20% seen once; the top ten hold 20% to 25%. This clonotype came up many times. With V trimmed by 0 bases and J by 3 bases, 2 bases remained unmatched. The V gene's germline CDR1 is SGHDT and CDR2 YYEEEE. This CDR3 comprises 16 residues. The time point was: blood at routine non-recurrence follow-up after resection. Unsorted whole RNA from tumor, nontumor lung or frozen PBMC underwent sequencing. Material: PBMCs, obtained at follow-up. The gene calls are TRBV5-6 and TRBJ2-3, with 12 positions matching TRBD2. The sequence was collected from a male donor with early-stage non-small cell lung cancer. The DNA of the CDR3 is TGTGCCAGCAGCTTGGTGACTAGCGGGAGTACAGATACGCAGTATTTT. Protein sequence: CASSLVTSGSTDTQYF.